This TCR beta chain comes out of a study of blood T cell repertoires in COVID-19. Whole-study context: Acute and convalescent COVID-19 samples came from the United States, Italy and Spain. T cells, B-cell-depleted T cells, or PBMCs provided the cDNA or gDNA that served as material.

Authors' processing steps: Amplification with reference gene primers provided the estimates of nucleated cell counts. Assay used: immunoSEQ multiplex PCR; TCRdb lists only in-frame clones, some missing. D and trimming were read from the DNA, whereas the V and J calls and clone size are those reported in that table. The data hold over 200,000 clones, with about 80% observed a single time. CDR1 is MDHEN, CDR2 SYDVKM, per germline. J lost 6 bases, V lost 3 bases, and 10 bases had no gene match. The CDR3 is made up of 15 amino acids. This TCR came from a man aged 45-60 years with active or convalescent COVID-19. The sequencing input was peripheral blood. The gene calls are TRBV28 and TRBJ2-5, with TRBD1 matching 7 bases. CDR3 coding DNA: TGTGCCAGCAGTTTTAGTGTTACAGGGGCAAAGACCCAGTACTTC. Its translation is CASSFSVTGAKTQYF.